The T cell receptor (beta chain) described here comes from a study of T cell changes during pregnancy in multiple sclerosis. The CDR3 sequence is 14 residues long. V was trimmed by 1 base and J by 3 bases, leaving 9 bases between them. Looked up from germline, CDR1 is LGHNA and CDR2 is YNFKEQ. Using immunoSEQ multiplex PCR, the repertoire was profiled, and TCRdb retains in-frame clones only, with some absent. The data show about 50,000 clones, approximately 90% seen once. The chain recombines TRBV4-2 with TRBJ1-2; unclear D gene. This clonotype was obtained from a female donor with multiple sclerosis, enrolled in a pregnancy study. The material was CD4+ T cells from peripheral blood mononuclear cells, obtained after pregnancy. CDR3 sequence (DNA): TGTGCCAGCAGCCAAGCTGGCCGGGACTATGGCTACACCTTC. Translation gives CASSQAGRDYGYTF.